This T cell receptor beta chain was identified in a study of T cell responses to AZD1222 COVID-19 vaccine. Study-wide findings and caveats: Repertoires were obtained solely post-peak T cell response. It should be noted that donors were predominantly white British and more often female, and clonal diversity was possibly underestimated.

Per the germline V gene, CDR1 is MNHEY and CDR2 is SMNVEV (reference sequence). V was shortened by 1 base and J by 6 bases, with 21 bases between the two germline ends. The CDR3 contains 17 residues. As for this clone: Its antigen is undetermined.

Clones were read by immunoSEQ multiplex PCR, and TCRdb kept only the in-frame ones, dropping some. The sample lists 70,000 to 85,000 clones, about 82% occurring once. The sequence was obtained from an adult in good health. The rearrangement joins TRBV27 to TRBJ2-5; maybe TRBD2 (6 bases). Sequenced here: peripheral blood, sampled on day 0 of AZD1222 vaccination. The CDR3 reads CASSLYGGGAGSQTQYF. In DNA, the CDR3 is TGTGCCAGCAGTTTATATGGAGGCGGGGCAGGGTCGCAGACCCAGTACTTC.